A selection of T cell receptor beta chains follows, all from one sample in a study of shared clonotypes between healthy human individuals. The protocol was immunoSEQ multiplex PCR, while the TCRdb copy is restricted to in-frame clones and leaves out a portion. Here the sample spans millions of clones, roughly 95% being singletons. The sample consisted of naive CD8+ T cells sorted from blood. The receptor source for this set is a man between 18 and 29 years old in good health. Each CDR3 is given with its conserved first and last residue. A D gene is named only where the DNA matches it firmly. The size entry is marked missing in some rows and otherwise reads once, few, many or a size class.

>TRBV5-4|TRBJ2-4|TRBD2|.
TGTGCCAGCAGCTTGGGGGCGGGAGAAGGATCCATTCAGTACTTC
CASSLGAGEGSIQYF
>TRBV27|TRBJ2-5|.|.
TGTGCCAGCAGTTTACAGGGGTTGGGAGAGACCCAGTACTTC
CASSLQGLGETQYF
>TRBV5-1|TRBJ2-7|TRBD2|.
TGCGCCAGCAGCTTTCGGACTAGCGGGAGGGAATACTCCTACGAGCAGTACTTC
CASSFRTSGREYSYEQYF
>TRBV6-5|TRBJ1-6|.|once
TGTGCCAGCAGTTACAGTTCTAATTCACCCCTCCACTTT
CASSYSSNSPLHF
>TRBV14|TRBJ1-1|TRBD1|.
TGTGCCAGCAGCAAGCTGACAGGGGGCGGCACTGAAGCTTTCTTT
CASSKLTGGGTEAFF
>TRBV7-9|TRBJ2-1|.|.
TGTGCCAGCAGCTCCGAGCAGTTCTTC
CASSSEQFF
>TRBV11-3|TRBJ2-2|.|.
TGTGCCAGCAGCCACGGCCGAGGGGGGACCGGGGAGCTGTTTTTT
CASSHGRGGTGELFF
>TRBV11-2|TRBJ2-1|.|.
TGTGCCAGCAGCATGGACAGTCCTGCCTACAATGAGCAGTTCTTC
CASSMDSPAYNEQFF
>TRBV6-7|TRBJ2-5|.|.
TGTGCCAGCAGTTACGTCGGAGGGGCCTTCCACCAGGAGACCCAGTACTTC
CASSYVGGAFHQETQYF
>TRBV13|TRBJ1-2|.|.
TGTGCCAGCAGCCCGAGAGGGGGAGAGGGCGATAACTATGGCTACACCTTC
CASSPRGGEGDNYGYTF
>TRBV2|TRBJ1-4|.|once
TGTGCCAGCGGAGGACGCGTGAAGGGTGAAAAACTGTTTTTT
CASGGRVKGEKLFF
>TRBV6-5|TRBJ2-7|.|.
TGTGCCAGCAGTTACGGGGCGGGGCACGAGCAGTACTTC
CASSYGAGHEQYF
>TRBV4-3|TRBJ2-3|.|.
TGCGCCAGCAGCCAGGAACAGCTAGATACGCAGTATTTT
CASSQEQLDTQYF
>TRBV10-1|TRBJ2-3|.|.
TGCGCCAGCAGTGAACCCGTGGGTGGCGGCACAGATACGCAGTATTTT
CASSEPVGGGTDTQYF
>TRBV2|TRBJ2-7|TRBD1|.
TGTGCCAGCAGGCCGACAGGGTTCGGCGAGCAGTACTTC
CASRPTGFGEQYF
>TRBV5-6|TRBJ1-1|TRBD1|.
TGTGCCAGCAGCTTGGATCTAAGGGACAGGGACACTGAAGCTTTCTTT
CASSLDLRDRDTEAFF
>TRBV7-9|TRBJ1-1|.|.
TGTGCCAGCAGCTATCCTGGGGAAAGCACTGAAGCTTTCTTT
CASSYPGESTEAFF
>TRBV7-9|TRBJ2-7|.|.
TGTGCCAGCAGCTTTTTACAGGGCTACGAGCAGTACTTC
CASSFLQGYEQYF
>TRBV7-8|TRBJ1-5|TRBD1|.
TGTGCCAGCAGCCTTAGACAGGGGCGTTATCAGCCCCAGCATTTT
CASSLRQGRYQPQHF
>TRBV5-1|TRBJ1-4|TRBD1|.
TGCGCCAGCAGCCCCTGGACAGGGGCGTCGGGGGAAAAACTGTTTTTT
CASSPWTGASGEKLFF
>TRBV9|TRBJ2-3|.|.
TGTGCCAGCAGCGTTGGGTCCACAGATACGCAGTATTTT
CASSVGSTDTQYF
>TRBV6-5|TRBJ1-2|TRBD1|.
TGTGCCAGCAGTTATACGGACAGGGTAGAGGATGGCTACACCTTC
CASSYTDRVEDGYTF
>TRBV5-6|TRBJ2-2|.|.
TGTGCCAGCAGCTTGGACTCCGACACCGGGGAGCTGTTTTTT
CASSLDSDTGELFF
>TRBV4-1|TRBJ1-2|.|.
TGCGCCAGCAGCCCTCTCGAGAACTATGGCTACACCTTC
CASSPLENYGYTF
>TRBV10-1|TRBJ2-7|TRBD1|.
TGCGCCAGCAGTGCCGGGACAGGAATCTCCTACGAGCAGTACTTC
CASSAGTGISYEQYF
>TRBV28|TRBJ1-5|.|.
TGTGCCAGCAGTTTACAGGGAGGCCCGCCTACCCAGCATTTT
CASSLQGGPPTQHF
>TRBV4-3|TRBJ2-3|.|.
TGCGCCAGCAGCCAAGTCGCTTTCGGAGGGGGAGATACAGATACGCAGTATTTT
CASSQVAFGGGDTDTQYF
>TRBV6-6|TRBJ2-7|TRBD2|.
TGTGCCAGCAGTCAGACTAGCGGGGATGTCTACGAGCAGTACTTC
CASSQTSGDVYEQYF
>TRBV4-1|TRBJ1-2|.|.
TGCGCCAGCAGCCCCTTGGGGGGCTCCGACTATGGCTACACCTTC
CASSPLGGSDYGYTF
>TRBV19|TRBJ1-1|TRBD1|.
TGTGCCAGCGGACAGGGGGCATGGAACACTGAAGCTTTCTTT
CASGQGAWNTEAFF
>TRBV5-4|TRBJ2-7|.|.
TGTGCCAGCAGCTTTCAGGGGTCCTACGAGCAGTACTTC
CASSFQGSYEQYF
>TRBV7-9|TRBJ2-1|.|.
TGTGCCAGCAGCCCGGGACGAATTGAGCAGTTCTTC
CASSPGRIEQFF
>TRBV7-9|TRBJ2-7|.|once
TGTGCCAGCAGCCCTCCCCAGGGCCCCTACGAGCAGTACTTC
CASSPPQGPYEQYF
>TRBV5-6|TRBJ1-6|TRBD1|.
TGTGCCAGCAGCACCAGGACAGGGAATAATTCACCCCTCCACTTT
CASSTRTGNNSPLHF
>TRBV5-6|TRBJ2-3|.|once
TGTGCCAGCAGCCCGGACAGCAGGCAGGATACGCAGTATTTT
CASSPDSRQDTQYF